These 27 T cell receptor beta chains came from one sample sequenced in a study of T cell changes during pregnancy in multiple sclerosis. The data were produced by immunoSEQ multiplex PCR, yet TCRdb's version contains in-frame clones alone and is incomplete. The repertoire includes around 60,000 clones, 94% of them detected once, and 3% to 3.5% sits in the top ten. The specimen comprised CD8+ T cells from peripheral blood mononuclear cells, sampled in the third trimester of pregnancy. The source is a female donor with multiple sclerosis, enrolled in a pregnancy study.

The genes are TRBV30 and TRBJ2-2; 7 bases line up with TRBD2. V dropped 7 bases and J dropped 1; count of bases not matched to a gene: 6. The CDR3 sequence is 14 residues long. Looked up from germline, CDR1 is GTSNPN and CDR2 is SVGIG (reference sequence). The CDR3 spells CAYNRGENTGELFF. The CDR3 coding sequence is TGTGCCTACAACCGGGGGGAGAACACCGGGGAGCTGTTTTTT.

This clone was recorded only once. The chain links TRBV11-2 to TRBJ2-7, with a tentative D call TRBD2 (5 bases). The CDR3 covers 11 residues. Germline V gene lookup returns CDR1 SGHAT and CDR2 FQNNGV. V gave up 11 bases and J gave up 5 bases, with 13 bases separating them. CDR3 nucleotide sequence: TGTGCCGGGAGTGATTCGGACGAGCAGTACTTC. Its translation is CAGSDSDEQYF.

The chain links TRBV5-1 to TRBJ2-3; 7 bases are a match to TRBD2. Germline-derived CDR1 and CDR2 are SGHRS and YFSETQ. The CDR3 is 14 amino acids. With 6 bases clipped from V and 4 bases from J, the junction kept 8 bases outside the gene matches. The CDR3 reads CASTRGEGSDTQYF. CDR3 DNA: TGCGCCAGCACTCGAGGGGAGGGATCAGATACGCAGTATTTT.

The CDR3 region is CASSSGGVSTDTQYF. The DNA of the CDR3 is TGCGCCAGCAGCTCCGGGGGAGTGAGCACAGATACGCAGTATTTT. V gene TRBV4-3 combines with J gene TRBJ2-3, with a possible D match to TRBD2 (6 bases). This CDR3 is 15 amino acids long. V lost 5 bases to trimming and J lost 0 bases, with 12 bases between them. The germline V gene has CDR1 LGHNA and CDR2 YSLEER.

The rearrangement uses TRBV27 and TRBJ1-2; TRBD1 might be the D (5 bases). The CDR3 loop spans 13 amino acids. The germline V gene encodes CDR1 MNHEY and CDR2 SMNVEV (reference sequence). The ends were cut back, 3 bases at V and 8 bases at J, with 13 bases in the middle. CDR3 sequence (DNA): TGTGCCAGCAGTTTTAATCAGGGTCGCGGCTACACCTTC. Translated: CASSFNQGRGYTF.

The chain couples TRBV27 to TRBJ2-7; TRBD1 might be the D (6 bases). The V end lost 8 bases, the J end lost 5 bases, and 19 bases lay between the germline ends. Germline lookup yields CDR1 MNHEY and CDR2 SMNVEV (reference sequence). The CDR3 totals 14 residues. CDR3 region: CASSGLGAQHEQYF. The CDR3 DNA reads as TGTGCCAGCTCCGGGCTGGGGGCGCAGCACGAGCAGTACTTC.

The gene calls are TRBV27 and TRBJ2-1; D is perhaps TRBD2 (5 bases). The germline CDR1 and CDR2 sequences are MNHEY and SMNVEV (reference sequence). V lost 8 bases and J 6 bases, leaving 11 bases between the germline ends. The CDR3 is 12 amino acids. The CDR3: CASGLILNEQFF. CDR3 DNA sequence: TGTGCCAGCGGACTCATCCTCAATGAGCAGTTCTTC.

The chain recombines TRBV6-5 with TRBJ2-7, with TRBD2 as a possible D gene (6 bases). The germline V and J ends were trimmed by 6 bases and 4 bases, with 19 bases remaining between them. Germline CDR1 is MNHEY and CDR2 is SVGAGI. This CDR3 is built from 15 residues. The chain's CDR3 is CASRPGAGNFYEQYF. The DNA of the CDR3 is TGTGCCAGCAGACCTGGGGCGGGAAACTTTTACGAGCAGTACTTC.

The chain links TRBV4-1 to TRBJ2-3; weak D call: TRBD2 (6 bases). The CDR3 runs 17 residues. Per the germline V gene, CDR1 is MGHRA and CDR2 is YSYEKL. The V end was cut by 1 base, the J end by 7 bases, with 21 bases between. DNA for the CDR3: TGCGCCAGCAGCCAAGTCGCGGGACGGTGGCACGAGAATACGCAGTATTTT. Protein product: CASSQVAGRWHENTQYF.

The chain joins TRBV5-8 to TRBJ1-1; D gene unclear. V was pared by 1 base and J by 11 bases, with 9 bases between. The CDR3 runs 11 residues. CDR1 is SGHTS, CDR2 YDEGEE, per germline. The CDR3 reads CASSLTVSAFF. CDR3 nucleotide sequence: TGTGCCAGCAGCTTGACAGTTTCGGCTTTCTTT. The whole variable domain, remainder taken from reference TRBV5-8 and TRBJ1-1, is EAGVTQSPTHLIKTRGQQATLRCSPISGHTSVYWYQQALGLGLQFLLWYDEGEERNRGNFPPRFSGRQFPNYSSELNVNALELEDSALYLCASSLTVSAFFGQGTRLTVV.

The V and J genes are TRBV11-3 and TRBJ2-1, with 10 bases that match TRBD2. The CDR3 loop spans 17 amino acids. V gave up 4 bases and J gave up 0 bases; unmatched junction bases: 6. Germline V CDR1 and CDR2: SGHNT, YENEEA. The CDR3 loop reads CASSSRLAGSSYNEQFF. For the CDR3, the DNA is TGTGCCAGCAGCTCTCGACTAGCGGGCAGCTCCTACAATGAGCAGTTCTTC.

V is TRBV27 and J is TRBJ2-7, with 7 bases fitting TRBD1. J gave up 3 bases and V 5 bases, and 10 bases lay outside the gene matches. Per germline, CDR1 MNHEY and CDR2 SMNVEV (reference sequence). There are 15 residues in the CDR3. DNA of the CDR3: TGTGCCAGCAGTCCGTCGACGGGACAGCTCTACGAGCAGTACTTC. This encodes CASSPSTGQLYEQYF.

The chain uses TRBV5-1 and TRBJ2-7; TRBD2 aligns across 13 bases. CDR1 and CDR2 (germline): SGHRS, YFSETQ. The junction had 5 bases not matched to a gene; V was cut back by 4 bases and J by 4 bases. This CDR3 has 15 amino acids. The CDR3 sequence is CASSEGTSGAYEQYF. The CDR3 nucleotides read TGCGCCAGCAGCGAGGGGACTAGCGGGGCATACGAGCAGTACTTC.

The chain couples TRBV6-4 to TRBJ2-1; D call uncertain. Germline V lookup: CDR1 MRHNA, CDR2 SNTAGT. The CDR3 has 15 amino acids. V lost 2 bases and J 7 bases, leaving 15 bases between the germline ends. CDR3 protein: CASSDDVLGLNEQFF. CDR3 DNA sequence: TGTGCCAGCAGTGACGACGTCCTGGGCCTTAATGAGCAGTTCTTC.

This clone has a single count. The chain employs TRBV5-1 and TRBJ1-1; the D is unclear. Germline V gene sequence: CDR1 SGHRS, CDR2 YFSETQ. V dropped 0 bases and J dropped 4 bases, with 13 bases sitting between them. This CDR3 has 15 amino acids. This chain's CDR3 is CASSLGRGRVTEAFF. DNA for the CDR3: TGCGCCAGCAGCTTGGGCCGGGGAAGGGTCACTGAAGCTTTCTTT.

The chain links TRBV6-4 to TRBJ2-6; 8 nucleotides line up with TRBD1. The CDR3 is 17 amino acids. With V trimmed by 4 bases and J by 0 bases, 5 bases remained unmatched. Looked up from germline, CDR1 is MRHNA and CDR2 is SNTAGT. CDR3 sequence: CASSGTGGGSGANVLTF. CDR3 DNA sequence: TGTGCCAGCAGTGGAACAGGGGGAGGCTCTGGGGCCAACGTCCTGACTTTC.

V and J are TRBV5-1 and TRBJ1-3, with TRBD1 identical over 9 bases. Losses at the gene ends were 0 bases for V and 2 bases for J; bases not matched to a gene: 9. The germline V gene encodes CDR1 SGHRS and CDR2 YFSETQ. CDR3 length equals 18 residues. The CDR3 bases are TGCGCCAGCAGCTTGGAGCCCCAGGGACAGGGAACTGGAAACACCATATATTTT. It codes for CASSLEPQGQGTGNTIYF.

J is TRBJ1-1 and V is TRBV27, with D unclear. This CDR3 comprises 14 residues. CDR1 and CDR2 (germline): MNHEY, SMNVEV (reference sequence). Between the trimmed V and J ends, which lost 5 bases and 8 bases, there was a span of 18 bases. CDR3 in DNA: TGTGCCAGCAGTAGAGGGTCCCCCCGCGGGGAAGCTTTCTTT. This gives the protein CASSRGSPRGEAFF.

The CDR3 coding sequence is TGTGCCAGCAGCTTACCTAGCGGCACAGATACGCAGTATTTT. This codes for CASSLPSGTDTQYF. The V and J genes are TRBV13 and TRBJ2-3; possibly TRBD2 for D (6 bases). Per the germline V gene, CDR1 is PRHDT and CDR2 is FYEKMQ (reference sequence). CDR3 size: 14 residues. V was shortened by 2 bases and J by 1 base, with 7 bases between the two germline ends. Variable domain in full (rest from reference TRBV13 and TRBJ2-3): AAGVIQSPRHLIKEKRETATLKCYPIPRHDTVYWYQQGPGQDPQFLISFYEKMQSDKGSIPDRFSAQQFSDYHSELNMSSLELGDSALYFCASSLPSGTDTQYFGPGTRLTVL.

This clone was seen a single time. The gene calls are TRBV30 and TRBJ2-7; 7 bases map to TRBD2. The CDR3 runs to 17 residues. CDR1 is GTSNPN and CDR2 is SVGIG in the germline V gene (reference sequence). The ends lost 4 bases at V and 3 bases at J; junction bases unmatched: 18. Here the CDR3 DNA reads TGTGCCTGGATGGGGGTGGGAGGGCCCGCAGCCGGCTACGAGCAGTACTTC. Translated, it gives CAWMGVGGPAAGYEQYF.

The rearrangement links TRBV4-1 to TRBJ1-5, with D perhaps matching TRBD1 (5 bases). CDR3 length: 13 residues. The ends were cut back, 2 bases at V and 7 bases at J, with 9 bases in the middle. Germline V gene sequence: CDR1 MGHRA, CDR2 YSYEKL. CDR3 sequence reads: CASSQQGGQPQHF. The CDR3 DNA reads TGCGCCAGCAGCCAACAGGGTGGACAGCCCCAGCATTTT.

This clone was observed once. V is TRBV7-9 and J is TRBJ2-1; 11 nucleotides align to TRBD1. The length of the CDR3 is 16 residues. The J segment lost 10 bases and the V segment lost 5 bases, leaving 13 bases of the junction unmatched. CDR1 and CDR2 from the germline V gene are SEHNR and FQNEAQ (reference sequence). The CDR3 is CASSLSGDRGLDEQFF. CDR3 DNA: TGTGCCAGCAGCCTAAGTGGGGACAGGGGGTTGGACGAGCAGTTCTTC. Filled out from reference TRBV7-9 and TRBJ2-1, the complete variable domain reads DTGVSQNPRHKITKRGQNVTFRCDPISEHNRLYWYRQTLGQGPEFLTYFQNEAQLEKSRLLSDRFSAERPKGSFSTLEIQRTEQGDSAMYLCASSLSGDRGLDEQFFGPGTRLTVL.

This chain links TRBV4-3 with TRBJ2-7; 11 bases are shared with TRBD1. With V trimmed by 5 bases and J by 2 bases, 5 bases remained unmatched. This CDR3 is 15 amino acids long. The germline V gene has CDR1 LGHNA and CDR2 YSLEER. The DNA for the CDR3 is TGCGCCAGCAGCGAGGGACAGGGGGGTCCCTACGAGCAGTACTTC. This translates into CASSEGQGGPYEQYF.

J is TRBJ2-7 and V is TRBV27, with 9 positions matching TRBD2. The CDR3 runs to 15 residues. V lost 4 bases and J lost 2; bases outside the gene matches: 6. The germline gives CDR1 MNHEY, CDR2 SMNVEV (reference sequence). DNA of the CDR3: TGTGCCAGCAGTTCGCCGGGACTAGCAACCTACGAGCAGTACTTC. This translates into CASSSPGLATYEQYF.

The CDR3 here is CATSRDLIVPPGGEQYF. Written as DNA, the CDR3 is TGTGCCACCAGCAGAGATCTTATAGTGCCCCCGGGGGGGGAGCAGTACTTC. The rearrangement links TRBV15 to TRBJ2-7, with 8 bases that match TRBD2. Germline V CDR1 and CDR2: LNHNV, YYDKDF (reference sequence). CDR3 length: 17 amino acids. J gave up 7 bases and V 0 bases, and 14 bases lay outside the gene matches.

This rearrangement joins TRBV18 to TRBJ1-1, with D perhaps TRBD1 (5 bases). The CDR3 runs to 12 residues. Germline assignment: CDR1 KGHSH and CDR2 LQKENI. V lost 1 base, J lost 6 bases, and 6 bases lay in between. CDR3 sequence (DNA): TGTGCCAGCTCACCACGGGGCGCTGAAGCTTTCTTT. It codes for CASSPRGAEAFF.

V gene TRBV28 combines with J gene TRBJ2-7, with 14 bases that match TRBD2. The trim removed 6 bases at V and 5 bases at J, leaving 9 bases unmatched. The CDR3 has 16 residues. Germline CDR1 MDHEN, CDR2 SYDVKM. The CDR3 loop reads CASRGLAGVFDHEQYF. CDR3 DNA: TGTGCCAGCAGGGGACTAGCGGGAGTCTTCGACCACGAGCAGTACTTC.